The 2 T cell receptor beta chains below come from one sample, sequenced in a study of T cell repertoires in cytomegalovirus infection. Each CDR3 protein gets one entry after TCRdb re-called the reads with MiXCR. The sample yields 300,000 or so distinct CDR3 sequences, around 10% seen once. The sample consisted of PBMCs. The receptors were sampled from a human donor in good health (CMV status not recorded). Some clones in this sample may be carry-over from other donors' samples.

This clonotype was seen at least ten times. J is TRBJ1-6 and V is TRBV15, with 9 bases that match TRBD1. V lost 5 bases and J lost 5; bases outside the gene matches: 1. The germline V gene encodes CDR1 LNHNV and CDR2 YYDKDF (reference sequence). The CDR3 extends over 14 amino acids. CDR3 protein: CATSRDRDNSPLHF. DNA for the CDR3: TGTGCCACCAGCCGGGACAGGGATAATTCACCCCTCCACTTT.

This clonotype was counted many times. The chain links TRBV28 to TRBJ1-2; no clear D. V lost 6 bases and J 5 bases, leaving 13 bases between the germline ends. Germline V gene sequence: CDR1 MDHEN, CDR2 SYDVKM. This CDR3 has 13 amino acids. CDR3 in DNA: TGTGCCAGCAGGCCCGGAACTCAATATGGCTACACCTTC. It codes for CASRPGTQYGYTF.